Included here is one T cell receptor (beta chain) sequence, with context. Its antigen is undetermined. The data were taken from a study of spatial heterogeneity in lung cancer. Overall study: Sequencing of follow-up PBMC samples took place when they were available, at a median of about 2 years after resection. Overall study results and limits: Blood carried ubiquitous expanded tumor TCRs more at resection than follow-up.

From the 5' RACE reads, TCRdb called clonotypes with MiXCR, one entry per CDR3 protein. Of about 120,000 distinct CDR3 sequences in the sample, 9% to 15% are singletons; the top ten hold 16%. Time point in this sample: blood at routine non-recurrence follow-up after resection. Frozen PBMC, nontumor lung or tumor provided whole RNA, which was sequenced unsorted. The J segment lost 5 bases and the V segment lost 6 bases, leaving 14 bases of the junction unmatched. Germline V gene sequence: CDR1 LNHDA, CDR2 SQIVND (reference sequence). This CDR3 spans 16 amino acids. Sequencing was performed on PBMCs, taken at follow-up. The rearrangement uses TRBV19 and TRBJ2-5; 8 bases are a match to TRBD2. The TCR originated in a male donor with early-stage non-small cell lung cancer. In DNA, the CDR3 is TGTGCCAGTAGCCGGTTTGGGACTAGAGTCTCCGAGACCCAGTACTTC. Its translation is CASSRFGTRVSETQYF.